What follows are 23 T cell receptor beta chains derived from one specimen sequenced in a study of cytomegalovirus exposure and HLA in healthy donors. Primers included in the PCR were 60 Vbeta and 13 Jbeta primers. Sequencing was performed with immunoSEQ multiplex PCR; in TCRdb, only in-frame clones are kept and a portion is missing. The sample lists around 150,000 clones, around three fifths occurring once. Sequencing used PBMCs. These TCRs come from a male donor in good health and CMV-seronegative.

The chain is built from TRBV13 and TRBJ2-7; TRBD1 agrees at 9 bases. The length of the CDR3 is 14 residues. The germline CDR1 and CDR2 sequences are PRHDT and FYEKMQ (reference sequence). The trim removed 5 bases at V and 4 bases at J, leaving 6 bases unmatched. The CDR3 nucleotides read TGTGCCAGCAGCCCCCGGGACAGGGTATACGAGCAGTACTTC. Its translation is CASSPRDRVYEQYF.

The rearrangement links TRBV9 to TRBJ1-2; D possibly corresponds to TRBD1 (6 bases). CDR1 and CDR2 from the germline V gene are SGDLS and YYNGEE. The CDR3 covers 14 residues. V was cut by 2 bases and J by 4 bases, with 12 bases left in between. The CDR3 protein is CASSVEGGFYGYTF. The CDR3 DNA sequence: TGTGCCAGCAGCGTGGAGGGGGGGTTCTATGGCTACACCTTC.

The chain couples TRBV5-8 to TRBJ2-1; 15 bases align to TRBD2. Looked up from germline, CDR1 is SGHTS and CDR2 is YDEGEE. This CDR3 region has 18 residues. With 2 bases clipped from V and 6 bases from J, the junction kept 9 bases outside the gene matches. The chain's CDR3 is CASSLAGTSGGPLNEQFF. The DNA for the CDR3 is TGTGCCAGCAGCTTAGCAGGGACTAGCGGGGGGCCTCTCAATGAGCAGTTCTTC.

CDR3 nucleotides: TGTGCCAGTAGTATCTCGGGGGACTCCTACAATGAGCAGTTCTTC. Its protein is CASSISGDSYNEQFF. The rearrangement joins TRBV19 to TRBJ2-1; a possible D gene is TRBD2 (6 bases). From germline, CDR1 is LNHDA and CDR2 SQIVND (reference sequence). This CDR3 is built from 15 residues. V shed 3 bases and J shed 0 bases, with 9 bases lying between them.

The sample holds one count of this clone. The V gene is TRBV5-1, the J gene TRBJ1-2; TRBD1 matches at 7 bases. This CDR3 comprises 14 residues. The V and J ends lost 4 bases and 6 bases, in that order; junction bases with no gene match: 9. Germline V gives CDR1 SGHRS, CDR2 YFSETQ. In DNA, the CDR3 is TGCGCCAGCAGCCGGTCAGGGGGGTCGGATGGCTACACCTTC. Its translation: CASSRSGGSDGYTF.

The chain combines TRBV5-1 with TRBJ2-2; 13 positions match TRBD2. Germline values: CDR1 SGHRS, CDR2 YFSETQ. Trimming removed 6 bases from V and 4 bases from J; junction bases left unmatched: 3. This CDR3 has 15 residues. CDR3 sequence: CASTTSGGITGELFF. The CDR3 region has the DNA TGCGCCAGCACGACTAGCGGGGGGATCACCGGGGAGCTGTTTTTT.

DNA for the CDR3: TGCGCCAGCAGCCCCGACAGGGGGGGGAACACTGAAGCTTTCTTT. Its protein is CASSPDRGGNTEAFF. The V and J genes are TRBV5-1 and TRBJ1-1; TRBD1 agrees at 9 bases. Germline lookup yields CDR1 SGHRS and CDR2 YFSETQ. The length of the CDR3 is 15 residues. V was clipped by 4 bases and J by 1 base; unmatched bases: 5.

The chain couples TRBV19 to TRBJ2-5, with D uncertain. The germline V and J ends were trimmed by 9 bases and 1 base, with 12 bases remaining between them. Germline V CDR1 and CDR2: LNHDA, SQIVND (reference sequence). The CDR3 extends over 13 amino acids. CDR3 sequence: CASRARPQETQYF. The DNA for the CDR3 is TGTGCCAGCAGAGCCAGGCCCCAAGAGACCCAGTACTTC.

The gene calls are TRBV29-1 and TRBJ1-2, with 8 positions matching TRBD1. The ends lost 4 bases at V and 4 bases at J; junction bases unmatched: 8. The CDR3 length is 14 residues. Germline lookup yields CDR1 SQVTM and CDR2 ANQGSEA. This CDR3 is CSVGDRGGSYGYTF. The CDR3 nucleotides are TGCAGCGTTGGAGACAGGGGTGGAAGCTATGGCTACACCTTC. Filled out from reference TRBV29-1 and TRBJ1-2, the complete variable domain reads SAVISQKPSRDICQRGTSLTIQCQVDSQVTMMFWYRQQPGQSLTLIATANQGSEATYESGFVIDKFPISRPNLTFSTLTVSNMSPEDSSIYLCSVGDRGGSYGYTFGSGTRLTVV.

This chain joins TRBV7-9 and TRBJ2-3; D uncertain. The CDR3 is made up of 12 amino acids. CDR1 is SEHNR, CDR2 FQNEAQ, per germline (reference sequence). Deletions cut 2 bases from V and 8 bases from J, with 8 bases between. In nucleotides, the CDR3 is TGTGCCAGCAGCTTAACGGTCGGTACGCAGTATTTT. Its translation is CASSLTVGTQYF.

The J gene is TRBJ2-4, the V gene TRBV7-9; TRBD1 matches 8 bases. The CDR3 has 17 amino acids. Germline V gene lookup returns CDR1 SEHNR and CDR2 FQNEAQ (reference sequence). The V segment lost 5 bases and the J segment 0 bases; nucleotides outside the gene matches: 9. The CDR3 is CASSRQGTAVAKNIQYF. Written as DNA, the CDR3 is TGTGCCAGCAGCCGACAGGGGACAGCCGTAGCCAAAAACATTCAGTACTTC.

This clone was seen a single time. One end of the junction is discordant with germline, which a read error may explain. The chain carries TRBV6-5 and TRBJ1-1, with no clear D. Germline CDR1 reads MNHEY; CDR2 reads SVGAGI. This CDR3 has 15 residues. For the CDR3, the DNA is TGTCCCAGCAGTTACTCGATGTTGACACCTTTAGAAGCTTTCTTT. Protein product: CPSSYSMLTPLEAFF.

This chain links TRBV19 with TRBJ2-3; a weak D match, TRBD2 (7 bases). This CDR3 is built from 18 residues. The V end was cut by 3 bases, the J end by 1 base, with 20 bases between. Germline V gene lookup returns CDR1 LNHDA and CDR2 SQIVND (reference sequence). The CDR3 region is CASSISPFGGPGTDTQYF. The CDR3 nucleotides are TGTGCCAGTAGTATCTCACCGTTCGGGGGGCCGGGCACAGATACGCAGTATTTT.

This clone has only a few counts. The V call is TRBV14, the J call TRBJ2-5; weak D call: TRBD1 (6 bases). Trimming took 6 bases from V and 4 from J, leaving 12 bases between them. Per the germline V gene, CDR1 is SGHDN and CDR2 is FVKESK. This CDR3 region has 13 residues. The CDR3: CASRTQGVETQYF. CDR3 in DNA: TGTGCCAGCAGGACACAGGGTGTAGAGACCCAGTACTTC. Full variable domain (outside the CDR3, taken from reference TRBV14 and TRBJ2-5): EAGVTQFPSHSVIEKGQTVTLRCDPISGHDNLYWYRRVMGKEIKFLLHFVKESKQDESGMPNNRFLAERTGGTYSTLKVQPAELEDSGVYFCASRTQGVETQYFGPGTRLLVL.

As to this clone: Additional DNA sequences in this sample encode the identical CDR3. The rearrangement joins TRBV7-9 to TRBJ1-3; the match to TRBD1 covers 11 bases. This CDR3 is 16 amino acids long. Per the germline V gene, CDR1 is SEHNR and CDR2 is FQNEAQ (reference sequence). V shed 5 bases and J 3 bases; nucleotides not matched to a gene: 6. CDR3 in amino acids: CASSKRTGGDGNTIYF. In DNA, the CDR3 is TGTGCCAGCAGCAAACGGACAGGGGGCGATGGAAACACCATATATTTT.

This clone has just a few counts. This chain connects TRBV5-8 to TRBJ1-1; TRBD1 matches 7 bases. Trimming cost V 1 base and J 5 bases; bases outside gene matches: 5. Germline loops: CDR1 SGHTS, CDR2 YDEGEE. CDR3 length: 14 amino acids. The CDR3, as DNA: TGTGCCAGCAGCTTGACAGGGGCAAGGACTGAAGCTTTCTTT. Translated: CASSLTGARTEAFF.

The V call is TRBV7-9, the J call TRBJ1-3; D gene unclear. The CDR3 consists of 13 residues. Looked up from germline, CDR1 is SEHNR and CDR2 is FQNEAQ (reference sequence). V was cut by 8 bases and J by 1 base, with 9 bases left in between. CDR3 region: CASYQTSGNTIYF. The DNA for the CDR3 is TGTGCCAGCTACCAGACATCTGGAAACACCATATATTTT.

The chain employs TRBV5-4 and TRBJ2-5; 9 bases agree with TRBD2. CDR3 size: 16 residues. Trimming cost V 3 bases and J 1 base; bases outside gene matches: 7. The germline gives CDR1 SGHNT, CDR2 YYREEE (reference sequence). This chain's CDR3 is CASSWRAGGPQETQYF. The CDR3 DNA sequence: TGTGCCAGCAGCTGGCGAGCGGGGGGCCCCCAAGAGACCCAGTACTTC. The complete variable domain, with remaining parts taken from reference TRBV5-4 and TRBJ2-5, reads ETGVTQSPTHLIKTRGQQVTLRCSSQSGHNTVSWYQQALGQGPQFIFQYYREEENGRGNFPPRFSGLQFPNYSSELNVNALELDDSALYLCASSWRAGGPQETQYFGPGTRLLVL.

A word on this clone: Within the sample, other DNA sequences also encode this same CDR3. V gene TRBV5-1 combines with J gene TRBJ1-1; D remains ambiguous. This CDR3 has 13 amino acids. The V end lost 0 bases, the J end lost 1 base, and 4 bases lay between the germline ends. Germline V gene lookup returns CDR1 SGHRS and CDR2 YFSETQ. This CDR3 is CASSLGGNTEAFF. CDR3 nucleotide sequence: TGCGCCAGCAGCTTGGGCGGGAACACTGAAGCTTTCTTT.

To note about this clone: One end of the junction does not line up with germline, which may come from a read error. The rearrangement links TRBV7-7 to TRBJ2-3; TRBD2 agrees at 13 bases. Germline V lookup: CDR1 SSHAT, CDR2 FNYEAQ (reference sequence). The CDR3 runs 16 residues. The CDR3 region has the DNA TGTGCTAGCAGCCCAGGACTAGCGGGAGCCCCAGATACGCAGTATTTT. It yields the protein CASSPGLAGAPDTQYF.

This chain connects TRBV7-8 to TRBJ2-7; the match to TRBD2 covers 9 bases. Trimming cost V 2 bases and J 4 bases; bases outside gene matches: 3. CDR3 length equals 14 residues. Germline assignment: CDR1 SGHVS and CDR2 FQNEAQ. CDR3 sequence reads: CASSLQRGEYEQYF. CDR3 nucleotides: TGTGCCAGCAGCTTACAGCGGGGGGAGTACGAGCAGTACTTC.

The chain carries TRBV6-4 and TRBJ1-2; D is unresolved. CDR1 is MRHNA, CDR2 SNTAGT, per germline. The length of the CDR3 is 12 residues. V was trimmed by 2 bases and J by 4 bases, leaving 5 bases between them. The CDR3 is CASSDPSYGYTF. CDR3 DNA sequence: TGTGCCAGCAGTGACCCCAGCTATGGCTACACCTTC.

This sequence joins TRBV30 and TRBJ1-2; TRBD1 is a possible D gene (5 bases). The CDR3 is 16 amino acids. Germline-derived CDR1 and CDR2 are GTSNPN and SVGIG (reference sequence). V gave up 5 bases and J gave up 5 bases, with 24 bases separating them. The CDR3 sequence is CAWGGDGGPGAYGYTF. In DNA form, the CDR3 reads TGTGCCTGGGGGGGGGACGGTGGCCCTGGGGCTTATGGCTACACCTTC.